These 24 T cell receptor beta chains came from one sample sequenced in a study of blood T cell repertoires in COVID-19. Here immunoSEQ multiplex PCR was the method, and the copy in TCRdb shows in-frame clones only, minus some. Here the sample spans 150,000 to 200,000 clones, 88% being singletons. Specimen: PBMCs or T cells enriched from blood (not recorded which). The source is a young woman who had recovered from COVID-19.

The chain joins TRBV27 to TRBJ2-1; TRBD2 matches 8 bases. Germline V gene data show CDR1 as MNHEY and CDR2 as SMNVEV (reference sequence). The CDR3 is made up of 14 amino acids. V was pared by 10 bases and J by 4 bases, with 9 bases of the junction left unmatched. The CDR3 loop reads CATLGGAGYNEQFF. CDR3 sequence (DNA): TGTGCCACCCTCGGGGGGGCCGGGTACAATGAGCAGTTCTTC.

This clone has a single count. The chain couples TRBV5-4 to TRBJ1-1, with 8 bases lining up with TRBD1. CDR3 length: 15 residues. Per the germline V gene, CDR1 is SGHNT and CDR2 is YYREEE (reference sequence). Trimming cost V 3 bases and J 5 bases; bases outside gene matches: 9. CDR3 residues: CASSYSTGGLTEAFF. CDR3 in DNA: TGTGCCAGCAGCTATTCCACAGGGGGATTGACTGAAGCTTTCTTT. The full variable domain, in which reference TRBV5-4 and TRBJ1-1 provide the parts outside the CDR3, is ETGVTQSPTHLIKTRGQQVTLRCSSQSGHNTVSWYQQALGQGPQFIFQYYREEENGRGNFPPRFSGLQFPNYSSELNVNALELDDSALYLCASSYSTGGLTEAFFGQGTRLTVV.

The chain employs TRBV5-1 and TRBJ2-7, with 8 bases fitting TRBD2. The trim removed 5 bases at V and 2 bases at J, leaving 15 bases unmatched. Looked up from germline, CDR1 is SGHRS and CDR2 is YFSETQ. This CDR3 spans 17 amino acids. This chain's CDR3 is CASRWGVTSAIPYEQYF. The CDR3, as DNA: TGCGCCAGCAGGTGGGGGGTGACTAGCGCAATTCCCTACGAGCAGTACTTC.

This chain links TRBV30 with TRBJ2-1; 10 bases fit TRBD2. Losses at the gene ends were 4 bases for V and 6 bases for J; bases not matched to a gene: 12. CDR1 is GTSNPN, CDR2 SVGIG, per germline (reference sequence). This CDR3 comprises 16 residues. The CDR3 nucleotides are TGTGCCTGGACCAGCGGGAGGGCCAGAGGGGTCAATGAGCAGTTCTTC. Translating gives CAWTSGRARGVNEQFF. The full variable domain, its missing parts supplied by reference TRBV30 and TRBJ2-1, is SQTIHQWPATLVQPVGSPLSLECTVEGTSNPNLYWYRQAAGRGLQLLFYSVGIGQISSEVPQNLSASRPQDRQFILSSKKLLLSDSGFYLCAWTSGRARGVNEQFFGPGTRLTVL.

V and J are TRBV11-2 and TRBJ2-7, with a weak D call TRBD2 (7 bases). Trimming pared 1 base from V and 5 bases from J, leaving 12 bases between. There are 14 residues in the CDR3. The germline V gene encodes CDR1 SGHAT and CDR2 FQNNGV. CDR3 residues: CASSLAGGGHEQYF. The CDR3 DNA reads TGTGCCAGCAGCTTAGCCGGCGGGGGCCACGAGCAGTACTTC.

The chain is built from TRBV28 and TRBJ1-2; 7 nucleotides agree with TRBD1. J lost 8 bases, V lost 6 bases, and 3 bases had no gene match. Germline V gives CDR1 MDHEN, CDR2 SYDVKM. The CDR3 contains 11 residues. The CDR3 is CASREGGGYTF. CDR3 bases: TGTGCCAGCAGGGAAGGGGGCGGCTACACCTTC.

J is TRBJ2-7 and V is TRBV29-1; 9 nucleotides align to TRBD2. The CDR3 contains 18 residues. Germline CDR1 and CDR2: SQVTM and ANQGSEA. J gave up 0 bases and V 7 bases, and 19 bases lay outside the gene matches. In DNA, the CDR3 is TGCAGCGCCGTTAAAGCTTCCAACTTAGCGGGGGCCTCCTACGAGCAGTACTTC. It codes for CSAVKASNLAGASYEQYF.

This chain connects TRBV19 to TRBJ1-2, with 9 bases that match TRBD1. The CDR3 is 14 amino acids. With V trimmed by 3 bases and J by 4 bases, 3 bases remained unmatched. CDR1 and CDR2 (germline): LNHDA, SQIVND (reference sequence). In nucleotides, the CDR3 is TGTGCCAGTAGTATCGGACAGGGGCTCTATGGCTACACCTTC. As protein: CASSIGQGLYGYTF.

This clone was counted at least ten times. The rearrangement joins TRBV6-5 to TRBJ2-1; a weak D match, TRBD2 (6 bases). CDR1 MNHEY and CDR2 SVGAGI come from the germline V gene. The V end was cut by 7 bases, the J end by 5 bases, with 15 bases between. The CDR3 spans 14 residues. CDR3 sequence: CASTPGDSHNEQFF. CDR3 in DNA: TGTGCCAGCACCCCTGGGGACTCGCACAATGAGCAGTTCTTC.

The CDR3 spells CASSQNIQGSNEKLFF. The CDR3 coding sequence is TGTGCCAGCAGCCAAAATATACAGGGATCGAATGAAAAACTGTTTTTT. This chain links TRBV3-1 (or the pseudogene TRBV3-2) with TRBJ1-4; D possibly corresponds to TRBD1 (6 bases). There are 16 residues in the CDR3. V lost 2 bases, J lost 5 bases, and 15 bases lay in between. Per the germline V gene, CDR1 is LGHDT and CDR2 is YNNKEL (reference sequence).

The rearrangement joins TRBV28 to TRBJ1-3; D might be TRBD1 (6 bases). The CDR3 runs 19 residues. Trimming shortened V by 2 bases and J by 8 bases, and 28 bases separated the two germline ends. Germline values: CDR1 MDHEN, CDR2 SYDVKM. The CDR3 sequence is CASSLKVYRSGEREDTIYF. The CDR3 DNA reads as TGTGCCAGCAGTTTAAAGGTTTACCGGTCAGGGGAAAGGGAAGACACCATATATTTT. Looking up the rest from reference TRBV28 and TRBJ1-3 gives the full variable domain: DVKVTQSSRYLVKRTGEKVFLECVQDMDHENMFWYRQDPGLGLRLIYFSYDVKMKEKGDIPEGYSVSREKKERFSLILESASTNQTSMYLCASSLKVYRSGEREDTIYFGEGSWLTVV.

This clone has a single count. This chain joins TRBV27 and TRBJ2-3; the D gene is possibly TRBD2 (6 bases). The CDR3 sequence is 15 residues long. The germline V and J ends were trimmed by 11 bases and 0 bases, with 18 bases remaining between them. Germline CDR1 is MNHEY and CDR2 is SMNVEV (reference sequence). The CDR3 nucleotides are TGTGCCCGGAACGGAGGGGCTATGAGCACAGATACGCAGTATTTT. Protein: CARNGGAMSTDTQYF.

A few counts support this clone. The CDR3 reads CASSGLLAGGEQYF. The CDR3 nucleotides are TGTGCCAGCAGCGGACTACTAGCGGGAGGCGAGCAGTACTTC. The chain has TRBV5-4 and TRBJ2-7, with TRBD2 identical over 12 bases. The CDR3 is made up of 14 amino acids. CDR1 and CDR2 from the germline V gene are SGHNT and YYREEE (reference sequence). The V and J ends lost 4 bases and 6 bases, in that order; junction bases with no gene match: 5. The complete variable domain, with remaining parts taken from reference TRBV5-4 and TRBJ2-7, reads ETGVTQSPTHLIKTRGQQVTLRCSSQSGHNTVSWYQQALGQGPQFIFQYYREEENGRGNFPPRFSGLQFPNYSSELNVNALELDDSALYLCASSGLLAGGEQYFGPGTRLTVT.

The V call is TRBV6-5, the J call TRBJ2-7, with a possible D match to TRBD2 (6 bases). Germline V lookup: CDR1 MNHEY, CDR2 SVGAGI. V lost 2 bases to trimming and J lost 2 bases, with 10 bases between them. This CDR3 has 14 amino acids. This CDR3 is CASSYAGYTYEQYF. CDR3 bases: TGTGCCAGCAGTTACGCGGGATACACCTACGAGCAGTACTTC.

This clone is a singleton in its sample. The chain is built from TRBV19 and TRBJ2-7; a weak D match, TRBD1 (5 bases). Trimming cost V 6 bases and J 4 bases, with 19 bases left between them. CDR3 length equals 15 residues. CDR1 is LNHDA and CDR2 is SQIVND in the germline V gene (reference sequence). The CDR3 nucleotides read TGTGCCAGTAGCGAAGCAGCACAAGGGGTTTACGAGCAGTACTTC. Its translation: CASSEAAQGVYEQYF.

The V call is TRBV11-2, the J call TRBJ2-3; D is possibly TRBD2 (5 bases). Germline V gives CDR1 SGHAT, CDR2 FQNNGV. There are 15 residues in the CDR3. V lost 2 bases to trimming and J lost 6 bases, with 15 bases between them. CDR3 protein: CASSLRSLPGDTQYF. In DNA form, the CDR3 reads TGTGCCAGCAGCTTAAGGAGCCTCCCGGGGGATACGCAGTATTTT.

This sequence joins TRBV10-2 and TRBJ1-5, with 9 bases aligning to TRBD1. Per germline, CDR1 WSHSY and CDR2 SAAADI. With 5 bases clipped from V and 4 bases from J, the junction kept 6 bases outside the gene matches. The CDR3 length is 15 residues. The CDR3 DNA is TGCGCCAGCAGTATGTCCGGGACAGGGAATCAGCCCCAGCATTTT. It codes for CASSMSGTGNQPQHF.

This chain connects TRBV25-1 to TRBJ1-2, with TRBD1 matching over 8 bases. The CDR3 sequence is 12 residues long. J lost 7 bases, V lost 4 bases, and 2 bases had no gene match. Germline lookup yields CDR1 MGHDK and CDR2 SYGVNS. The CDR3 here is CASSVQGAGYTF. The CDR3 DNA is TGTGCCAGCAGTGTGCAGGGGGCTGGCTACACCTTC.

This chain joins TRBV2 and TRBJ1-3, with D tentatively TRBD1 (5 bases). Trimming removed 1 base at V and 4 bases at J, with 11 bases between. Germline V gene sequence: CDR1 SNHLY, CDR2 FYNNEI. The CDR3 sequence is 15 residues long. CDR3 sequence (DNA): TGTGCCAGCAGTGAAGAAGGGGCGTGGGGAAACACCATATATTTT. Translation: CASSEEGAWGNTIYF.

This clone was recorded a few times. The rearrangement links TRBV7-9 to TRBJ1-2; D unclear. The CDR3 loop spans 12 amino acids. The germline V gene has CDR1 SEHNR and CDR2 FQNEAQ (reference sequence). The ends were cut back, 5 bases at V and 3 bases at J, with 7 bases in the middle. The CDR3 is CASSPLDYGYTF. The DNA for the CDR3 is TGTGCCAGCAGCCCCCTAGACTATGGCTACACCTTC.

This clone was picked up a small number of times. The gene calls are TRBV10-3 and TRBJ1-5, with 11 bases that match TRBD1. CDR1 ENHRY and CDR2 SYGVKD come from the germline V gene. The CDR3 is 17 amino acids. J lost 7 bases, V lost 2 bases, and 10 bases had no gene match. CDR3 region: CAISEPGQGGRGQPQHF. CDR3 coding DNA: TGTGCCATCAGTGAGCCGGGACAGGGGGGGCGAGGGCAGCCCCAGCATTTT.

V is TRBV1 and J is TRBJ1-3; the DNA was not used to check the table's D call, TRBD1. TRBV1 is tagged as a pseudogene. This CDR3 is 24 amino acids long. CDR3 loop: CTGTDRVTLSRYKLDDASGNTIYF. CDR3 nucleotide sequence: TGCACCGGAACAGACAGGGTTACTCTCTCTCGGTATAAACTTGATGATGCCTCTGGAAACACCATATATTTT.

The chain uses TRBV19 and TRBJ1-3, with D possibly being TRBD1 (6 bases). The CDR3 contains 13 residues. CDR1 and CDR2 (germline): LNHDA, SQIVND (reference sequence). The V and J ends lost 8 bases and 2 bases respectively, with 10 bases between them. CDR3 DNA sequence: TGTGCCAGTGGTGGACAGACTGGAAACACCATATATTTT. Encoded protein: CASGGQTGNTIYF.

The chain carries TRBV6-4 and TRBJ2-3; D is unclear. Germline V gene lookup returns CDR1 MRHNA and CDR2 SNTAGT. V was shortened by 6 bases and J by 0 bases, with 7 bases between the two germline ends. This CDR3 region has 13 residues. CDR3 sequence (DNA): TGTGCCAGCAGCCCAGGTAGCACAGATACGCAGTATTTT. Its translation is CASSPGSTDTQYF.